This T cell receptor beta chain was retrieved from a study of blood T cells in healthy people across ages. PBMCs numbering at least 6 million were isolated per sample. Total RNA amounts of at least 6 micrograms were extracted per sample. Combining a sample-barcoded 5' primer with a J-beta primer mix, a second PCR ran for roughly 7 to 12 cycles. A template-switch adaptor containing 12 random nucleotides labeled each cDNA molecule. TCRdb re-analysed the 5' RACE reads in MiXCR, keeping a single row per CDR3 protein. The table lists roughly 1.9 million distinct CDR3 sequences, 30% to 40% of them singletons, with around 23% in the top ten. This clonotype was obtained from a human donor in good health. The specimen sequenced was blood.

CDR3 protein: CASSFGSSRGETQYF. The CDR3 nucleotides are TGTGCCAGCAGTTTTGGGTCCTCGCGGGGAGAGACCCAGTACTTC. The chain links TRBV12-3 or TRBV12-4 to TRBJ2-5, with a tentative D call TRBD2 (6 bases). Trimming cost V 3 bases and J 4 bases, with 15 bases left between them. The CDR3 length is 15 residues.